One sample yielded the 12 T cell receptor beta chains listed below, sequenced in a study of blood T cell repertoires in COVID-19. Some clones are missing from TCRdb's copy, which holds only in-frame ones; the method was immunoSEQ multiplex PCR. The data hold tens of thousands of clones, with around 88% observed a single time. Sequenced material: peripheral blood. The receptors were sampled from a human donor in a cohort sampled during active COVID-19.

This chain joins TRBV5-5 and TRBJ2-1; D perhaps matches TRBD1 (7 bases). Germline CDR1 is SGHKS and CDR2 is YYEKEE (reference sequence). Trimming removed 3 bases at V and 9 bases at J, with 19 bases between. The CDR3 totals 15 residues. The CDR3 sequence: CASSWDSGTEGEQFF. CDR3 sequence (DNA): TGTGCCAGCAGCTGGGACTCCGGGACAGAGGGTGAGCAGTTCTTC.

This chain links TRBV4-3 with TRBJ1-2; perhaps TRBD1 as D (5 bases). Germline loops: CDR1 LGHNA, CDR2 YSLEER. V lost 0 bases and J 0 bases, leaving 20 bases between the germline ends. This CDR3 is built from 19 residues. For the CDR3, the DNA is TGCGCCAGCAGCCAAGATGCCCCAGGGTACCCTTCAGCTAACTATGGCTACACCTTC. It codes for CASSQDAPGYPSANYGYTF.

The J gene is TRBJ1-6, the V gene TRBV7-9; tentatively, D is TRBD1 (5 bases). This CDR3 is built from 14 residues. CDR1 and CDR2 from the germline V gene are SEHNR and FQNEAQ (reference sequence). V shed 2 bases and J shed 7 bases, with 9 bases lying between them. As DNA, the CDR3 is TGTGCCAGCAGCTTAACAGGTTCCAATTCACCCCTCCACTTT. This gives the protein CASSLTGSNSPLHF. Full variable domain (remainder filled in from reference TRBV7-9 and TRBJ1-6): DTGVSQNPRHKITKRGQNVTFRCDPISEHNRLYWYRQTLGQGPEFLTYFQNEAQLEKSRLLSDRFSAERPKGSFSTLEIQRTEQGDSAMYLCASSLTGSNSPLHFGNGTRLTVT.

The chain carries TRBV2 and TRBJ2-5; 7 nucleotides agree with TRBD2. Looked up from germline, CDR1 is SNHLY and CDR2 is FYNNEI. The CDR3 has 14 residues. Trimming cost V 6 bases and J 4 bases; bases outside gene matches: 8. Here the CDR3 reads CASRRLGLGETQYF. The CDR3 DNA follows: TGTGCCAGCAGAAGACTAGGACTAGGAGAGACCCAGTACTTC. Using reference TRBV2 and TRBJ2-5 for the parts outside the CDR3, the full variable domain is EPEVTQTPSHQVTQMGQEVILRCVPISNHLYFYWYRQILGQKVEFLVSFYNNEISEKSEIFDDQFSVERPDGSNFTLKIRSTKLEDSAMYFCASRRLGLGETQYFGPGTRLLVL.

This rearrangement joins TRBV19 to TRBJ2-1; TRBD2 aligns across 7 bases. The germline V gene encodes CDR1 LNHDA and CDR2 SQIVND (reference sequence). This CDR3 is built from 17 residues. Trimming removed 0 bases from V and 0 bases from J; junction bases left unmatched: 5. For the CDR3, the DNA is TGTGCCAGTAGTATAGATTGGCTAGCGGCCTCCTACAATGAGCAGTTCTTC. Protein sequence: CASSIDWLAASYNEQFF.

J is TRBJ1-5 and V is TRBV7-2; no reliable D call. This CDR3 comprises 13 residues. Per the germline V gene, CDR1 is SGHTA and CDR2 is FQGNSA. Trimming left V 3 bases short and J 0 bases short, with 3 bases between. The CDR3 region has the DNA TGTGCCAGCAGCTTTCATAGCAATCAGCCCCAGCATTTT. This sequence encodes CASSFHSNQPQHF.

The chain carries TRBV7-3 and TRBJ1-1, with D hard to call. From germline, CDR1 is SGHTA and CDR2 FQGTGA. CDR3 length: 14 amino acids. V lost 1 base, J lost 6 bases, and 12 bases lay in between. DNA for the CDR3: TGTGCCAGCAGCTTAATCGGCGGTTATTCTGAAGCTTTCTTT. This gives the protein CASSLIGGYSEAFF.

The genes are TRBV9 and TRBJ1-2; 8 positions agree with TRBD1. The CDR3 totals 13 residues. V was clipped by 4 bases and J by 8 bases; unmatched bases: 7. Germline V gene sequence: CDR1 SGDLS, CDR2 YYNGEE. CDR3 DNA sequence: TGTGCCAGCAGCTTAAGGACAGGGTACGGCTACACCTTC. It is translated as CASSLRTGYGYTF.

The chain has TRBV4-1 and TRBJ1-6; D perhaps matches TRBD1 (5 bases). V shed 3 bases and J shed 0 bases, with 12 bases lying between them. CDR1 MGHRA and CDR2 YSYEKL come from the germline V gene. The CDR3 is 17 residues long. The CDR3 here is CASSHHRSSSYNSPLHF. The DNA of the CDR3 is TGCGCCAGCAGCCATCACAGGTCCAGCTCCTATAATTCACCCCTCCACTTT.

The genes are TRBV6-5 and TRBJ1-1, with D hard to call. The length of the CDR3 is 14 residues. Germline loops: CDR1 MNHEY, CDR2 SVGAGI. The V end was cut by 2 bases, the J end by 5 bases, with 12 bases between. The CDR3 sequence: CASSYGGIRTEAFF. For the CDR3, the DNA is TGTGCCAGCAGTTACGGCGGGATTCGAACTGAAGCTTTCTTT.

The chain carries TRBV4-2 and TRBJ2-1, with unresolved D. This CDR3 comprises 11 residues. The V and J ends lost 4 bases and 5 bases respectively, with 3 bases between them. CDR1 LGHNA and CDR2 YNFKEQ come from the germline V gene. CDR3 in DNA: TGTGCCAGCAGCCTCGACAATGAGCAGTTCTTC. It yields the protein CASSLDNEQFF.

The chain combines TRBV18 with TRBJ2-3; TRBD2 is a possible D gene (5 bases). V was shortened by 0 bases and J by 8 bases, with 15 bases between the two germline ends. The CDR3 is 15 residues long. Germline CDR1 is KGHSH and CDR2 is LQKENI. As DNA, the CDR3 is TGTGCCAGCTCACCACCGACGGCGCCACGGGGTACGCAGTATTTT. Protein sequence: CASSPPTAPRGTQYF.